The table lists the clone carrying this T cell receptor (beta chain) with many counts. The antigen remains unidentified. MiXCR, run by TCRdb on the multiplex PCR reads, gives a single entry per CDR3 protein. The sample carries 100,000 to 150,000 distinct CDR3 sequences, around 20% recorded once. Axillary draining lymph nodes of breast cancer patients supplied the node samples. This entry is derived from a study of breast tumors, draining lymph nodes, adjacent tissues. Study-wide points: Data only fit, rather than demonstrated, lymph node origin of most tumor T cells. The data were judged consistent with most tumor T cells coming from lymph node and expanding in tumor. Tumor repertoires ranked between lymph nodes and nontumor tissue in diversity, with V and J gene preferences.

V shed 5 bases and J shed 14 bases, with 22 bases lying between them. Germline CDR1 and CDR2: SGHRS and YFSETQ. The CDR3 is made up of 14 amino acids. Specimen: axillary lymph node tissue. The J gene is TRBJ1-4, the V gene TRBV5-1, with D possibly matching TRBD1 (6 bases). The receptor was isolated from a female donor with breast cancer. Some clones in this sample may be carry-over from other donors' samples. CDR3 sequence reads: CASRDKGGMGNLFF. DNA for the CDR3: TGCGCCAGCAGGGACAAAGGGGGGATGGGAAACCTGTTTTTT. Filled out from reference TRBV5-1 and TRBJ1-4, the complete variable domain reads KAGVTQTPRYLIKTRGQQVTLSCSPISGHRSVSWYQQTPGQGLQFLFEYFSETQRNKGNFPGRFSGRQFSNSRSEMNVSTLELGDSALYLCASRDKGGMGNLFFGSGTQLSVL.